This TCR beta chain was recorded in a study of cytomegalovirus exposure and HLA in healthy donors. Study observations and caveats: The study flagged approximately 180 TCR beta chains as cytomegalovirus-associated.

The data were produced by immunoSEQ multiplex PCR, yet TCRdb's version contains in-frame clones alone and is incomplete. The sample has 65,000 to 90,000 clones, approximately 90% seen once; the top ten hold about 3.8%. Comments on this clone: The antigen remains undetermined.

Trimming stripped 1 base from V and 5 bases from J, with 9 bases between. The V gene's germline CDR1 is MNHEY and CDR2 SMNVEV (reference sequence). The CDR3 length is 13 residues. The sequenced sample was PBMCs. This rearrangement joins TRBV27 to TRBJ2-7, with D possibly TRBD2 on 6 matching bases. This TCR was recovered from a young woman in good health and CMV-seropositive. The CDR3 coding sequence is TGTGCCAGCAGTTTATGGACGGGGGACGAGCAGTACTTC. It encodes CASSLWTGDEQYF.